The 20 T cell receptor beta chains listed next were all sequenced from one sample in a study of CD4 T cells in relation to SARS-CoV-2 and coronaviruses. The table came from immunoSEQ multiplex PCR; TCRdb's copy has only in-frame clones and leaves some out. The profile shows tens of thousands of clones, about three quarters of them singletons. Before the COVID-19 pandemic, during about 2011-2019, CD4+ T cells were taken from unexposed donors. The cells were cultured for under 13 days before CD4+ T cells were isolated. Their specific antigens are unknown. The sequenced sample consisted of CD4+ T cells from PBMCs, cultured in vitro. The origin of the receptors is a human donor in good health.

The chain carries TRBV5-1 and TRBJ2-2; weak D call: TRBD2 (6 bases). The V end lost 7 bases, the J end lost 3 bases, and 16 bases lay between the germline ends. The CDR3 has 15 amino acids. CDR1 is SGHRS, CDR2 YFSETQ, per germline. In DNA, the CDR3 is TGCGCCAGCGGCACCGGGGGAATGGACACCGGGGAGCTGTTTTTT. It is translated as CASGTGGMDTGELFF.

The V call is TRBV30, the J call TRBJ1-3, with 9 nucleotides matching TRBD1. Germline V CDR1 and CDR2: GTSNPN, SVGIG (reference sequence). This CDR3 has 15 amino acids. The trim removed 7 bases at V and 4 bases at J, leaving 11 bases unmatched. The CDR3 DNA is TGTGCCTTAACCCGGGACAGGGCGACGGGAAACACCATATATTTT. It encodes CALTRDRATGNTIYF. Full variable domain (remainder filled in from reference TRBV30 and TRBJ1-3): SQTIHQWPATLVQPVGSPLSLECTVEGTSNPNLYWYRQAAGRGLQLLFYSVGIGQISSEVPQNLSASRPQDRQFILSSKKLLLSDSGFYLCALTRDRATGNTIYFGEGSWLTVV.

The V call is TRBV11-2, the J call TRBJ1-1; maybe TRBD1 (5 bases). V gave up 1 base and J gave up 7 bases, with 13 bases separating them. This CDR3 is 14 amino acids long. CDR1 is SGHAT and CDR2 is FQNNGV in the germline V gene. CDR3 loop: CASSLGTGRSEAFF. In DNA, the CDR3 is TGTGCCAGCAGCTTAGGGACGGGGCGGAGTGAAGCTTTCTTT.

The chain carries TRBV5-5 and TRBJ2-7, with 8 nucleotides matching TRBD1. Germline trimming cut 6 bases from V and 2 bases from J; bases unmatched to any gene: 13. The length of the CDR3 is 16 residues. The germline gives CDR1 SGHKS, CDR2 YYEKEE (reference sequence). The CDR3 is CASTKTGQGITYEQYF. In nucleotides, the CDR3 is TGTGCCAGCACCAAGACCGGACAGGGCATCACCTACGAGCAGTACTTC.

CDR3 DNA: TGTGCCAGCTCACCCCCCCCTCCGTCGAAACTGTTTTTT. As protein: CASSPPPPSKLFF. The V call is TRBV18, the J call TRBJ1-4; no clear D. The CDR3 runs 13 residues. V shed 3 bases and J shed 11 bases, with 13 bases lying between them. Germline-derived CDR1 and CDR2 are KGHSH and LQKENI. The full variable domain, with the rest looked up from reference TRBV18 and TRBJ1-4, is NAGVMQNPRHLVRRRGQEARLRCSPMKGHSHVYWYRQLPEEGLKFMVYLQKENIIDESGMPKERFSAEFPKEGPSILRIQQVVRGDSAAYFCASSPPPPSKLFFGSGTQLSVL.

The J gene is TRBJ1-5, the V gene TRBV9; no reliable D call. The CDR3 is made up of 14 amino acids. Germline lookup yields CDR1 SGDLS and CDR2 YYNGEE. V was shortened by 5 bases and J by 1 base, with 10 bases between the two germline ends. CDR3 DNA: TGTGCCAGCAGTGTCGGGATGAGCAATCAGCCCCAGCATTTT. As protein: CASSVGMSNQPQHF.

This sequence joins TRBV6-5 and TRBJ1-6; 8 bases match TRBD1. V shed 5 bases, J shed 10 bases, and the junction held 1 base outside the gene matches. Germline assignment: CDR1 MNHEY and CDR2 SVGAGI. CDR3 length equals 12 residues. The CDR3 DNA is TGTGCCAGCAGTACAGGGGGGTCACCCCTCCACTTT. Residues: CASSTGGSPLHF.

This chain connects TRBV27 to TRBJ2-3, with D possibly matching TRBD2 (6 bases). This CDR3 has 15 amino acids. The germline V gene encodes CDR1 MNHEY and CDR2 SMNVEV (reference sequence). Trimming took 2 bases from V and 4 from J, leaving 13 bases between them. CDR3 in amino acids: CASSLRPGVADTQYF. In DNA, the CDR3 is TGTGCCAGCAGTTTACGTCCGGGGGTCGCAGATACGCAGTATTTT.

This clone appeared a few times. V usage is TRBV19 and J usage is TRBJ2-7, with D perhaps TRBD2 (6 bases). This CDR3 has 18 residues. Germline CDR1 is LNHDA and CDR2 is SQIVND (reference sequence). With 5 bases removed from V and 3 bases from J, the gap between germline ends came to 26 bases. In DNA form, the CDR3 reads TGTGCCAGTAGTCCAGAGGGTAGCGGAGCACTCGGTCGCTACGAGCAGTACTTC. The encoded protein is CASSPEGSGALGRYEQYF. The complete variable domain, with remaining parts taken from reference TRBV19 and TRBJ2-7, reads DGGITQSPKYLFRKEGQNVTLSCEQNLNHDAMYWYRQDPGQGLRLIYYSQIVNDFQKGDIAEGYSVSREKKESFPLTVTSAQKNPTAFYLCASSPEGSGALGRYEQYFGPGTRLTVT.

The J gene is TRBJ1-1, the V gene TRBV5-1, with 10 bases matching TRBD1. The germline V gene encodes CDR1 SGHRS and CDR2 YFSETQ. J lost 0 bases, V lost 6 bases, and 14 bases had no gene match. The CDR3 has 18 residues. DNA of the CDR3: TGCGCCAGCACCCCTACGACAGGGGGCGGACTAATGAACACTGAAGCTTTCTTT. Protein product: CASTPTTGGGLMNTEAFF.

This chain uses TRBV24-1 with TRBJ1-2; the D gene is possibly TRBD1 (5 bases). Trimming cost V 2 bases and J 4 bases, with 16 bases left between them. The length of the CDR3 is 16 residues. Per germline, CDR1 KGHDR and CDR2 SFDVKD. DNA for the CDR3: TGTGCCACCAGTGATTCTTCGGGGGGGGTGAGCTATGGCTACACCTTC. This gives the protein CATSDSSGGVSYGYTF.

The CDR3 bases are TGTGCCAGCAGCGTAGGGGGACTAGCGCACAATGAGCAGTTCTTC. Its protein product is CASSVGGLAHNEQFF. This sequence joins TRBV9 and TRBJ2-1, with TRBD2 matching 10 bases. The CDR3 has 15 amino acids. Germline V lookup: CDR1 SGDLS, CDR2 YYNGEE. V trimming: 0 bases; J trimming: 5 bases; junction bases outside the gene matches: 2.

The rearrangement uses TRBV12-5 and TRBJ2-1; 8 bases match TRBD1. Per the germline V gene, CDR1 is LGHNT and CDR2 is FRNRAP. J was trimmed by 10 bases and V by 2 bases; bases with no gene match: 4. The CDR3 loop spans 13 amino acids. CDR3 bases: TGTGCTAGTGGTTTGACAAACAGGGGGGAGCAGTTCTTC. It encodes CASGLTNRGEQFF.

This CDR3 is CASRSGTGISPLHF. The CDR3 DNA reads as TGTGCCAGCAGGTCCGGGACAGGGATTTCACCCCTCCACTTT. V and J are TRBV5-5 and TRBJ1-6, with 9 positions matching TRBD1. Germline V gene lookup returns CDR1 SGHKS and CDR2 YYEKEE (reference sequence). The CDR3 is 14 residues long. V lost 5 bases, J lost 9 bases, and 6 bases stayed unmatched.

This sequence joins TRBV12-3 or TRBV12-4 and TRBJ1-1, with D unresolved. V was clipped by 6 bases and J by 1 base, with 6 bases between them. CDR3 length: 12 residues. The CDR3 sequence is CASRSKNTEAFF. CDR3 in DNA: TGTGCCAGCAGGAGCAAGAACACTGAAGCTTTCTTT.

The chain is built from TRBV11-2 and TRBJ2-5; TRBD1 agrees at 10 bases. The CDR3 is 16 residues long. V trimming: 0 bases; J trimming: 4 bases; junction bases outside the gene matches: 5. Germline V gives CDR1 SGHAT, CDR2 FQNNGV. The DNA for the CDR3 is TGTGCCAGCAGCTTAGATCCGACAGGGGGCTTAGAGACCCAGTACTTC. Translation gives CASSLDPTGGLETQYF.

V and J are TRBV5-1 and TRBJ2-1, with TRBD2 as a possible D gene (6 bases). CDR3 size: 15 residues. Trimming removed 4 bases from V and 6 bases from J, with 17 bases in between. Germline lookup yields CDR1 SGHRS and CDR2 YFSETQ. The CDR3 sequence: CASSPGTAARNEQFF. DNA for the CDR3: TGCGCCAGCAGCCCTGGGACTGCCGCCCGCAATGAGCAGTTCTTC.

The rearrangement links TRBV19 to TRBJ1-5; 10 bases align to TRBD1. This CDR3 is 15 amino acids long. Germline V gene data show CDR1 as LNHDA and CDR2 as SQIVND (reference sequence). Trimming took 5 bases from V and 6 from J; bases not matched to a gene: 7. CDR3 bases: TGTGCCAGTAGTGCGACAGGGGGCGCCGGTCAGCCCCAGCATTTT. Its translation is CASSATGGAGQPQHF.

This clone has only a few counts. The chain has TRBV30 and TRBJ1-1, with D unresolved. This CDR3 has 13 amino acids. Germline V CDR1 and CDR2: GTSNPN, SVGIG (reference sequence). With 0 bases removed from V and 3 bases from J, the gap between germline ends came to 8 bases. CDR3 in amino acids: CAWSVTRYTEAFF. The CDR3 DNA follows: TGTGCCTGGAGTGTAACCCGCTACACTGAAGCTTTCTTT.

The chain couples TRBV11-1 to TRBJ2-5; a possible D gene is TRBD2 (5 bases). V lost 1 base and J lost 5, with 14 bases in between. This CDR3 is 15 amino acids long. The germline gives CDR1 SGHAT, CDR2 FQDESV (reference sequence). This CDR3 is CASSLVSTSRETQYF. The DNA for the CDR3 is TGTGCCAGCAGCTTAGTCAGCACTAGTCGGGAGACCCAGTACTTC. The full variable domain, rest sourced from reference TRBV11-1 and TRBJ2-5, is EAEVAQSPRYKITEKSQAVAFWCDPISGHATLYWYRQILGQGPELLVQFQDESVVDDSQLPKDRFSAERLKGVDSTLKIQPAELGDSAMYLCASSLVSTSRETQYFGPGTRLLVL.